These 16 T cell receptor beta chains were sequenced from one sample in a study of blood T cell repertoires in COVID-19. The repertoire was sequenced with immunoSEQ multiplex PCR; TCRdb's copy has only in-frame clones and lacks some. The top ten clones hold over 5.5% of a sample with nearly 80,000 clones, 65% to 85% of them seen once. The specimen was peripheral blood. The receptors here all came from a man aged 60 to 75 with active or convalescent COVID-19.

In DNA, the CDR3 is TGTGCCAGCAGAATAGACTCTGGAAACACCATATATTTT. It codes for CASRIDSGNTIYF. The chain is built from TRBV11-2 and TRBJ1-3, with D unclear. Germline V gene lookup returns CDR1 SGHAT and CDR2 FQNNGV. Trimming took off 6 bases at V and 0 bases at J, with 6 bases between the two ends. The CDR3 runs 13 residues.

V is TRBV5-1 and J is TRBJ1-1, with D possibly matching TRBD1 (6 bases). Germline V CDR1 and CDR2: SGHRS, YFSETQ. Trimming pared 0 bases from V and 0 bases from J, leaving 9 bases between. The CDR3 is made up of 15 amino acids. CDR3 residues: CASSLVGQLNTEAFF. DNA for the CDR3: TGCGCCAGCAGCTTGGTCGGACAGTTGAACACTGAAGCTTTCTTT.

This rearrangement joins TRBV24-1 to TRBJ2-1; 15 bases align to TRBD2. Losses at the gene ends were 6 bases for V and 6 bases for J; bases not matched to a gene: 14. CDR1 is KGHDR, CDR2 SFDVKD, per germline. The CDR3 is 19 amino acids. The CDR3 DNA is TGTGCCACCAGTTGGACTAGCGGGGGGGGCCTCCGCCCGGTCAATGAGCAGTTCTTC. It yields the protein CATSWTSGGGLRPVNEQFF.

J is TRBJ1-5 and V is TRBV5-4; tentative D call: TRBD1 (6 bases). V dropped 0 bases and J dropped 7 bases, with 14 bases sitting between them. This CDR3 region has 15 residues. CDR1 and CDR2 from the germline V gene are SGHNT and YYREEE (reference sequence). In nucleotides, the CDR3 is TGTGCCAGCAGCTTGGACGGCGGGGGCGACCAGCCCCAGCATTTT. It yields the protein CASSLDGGGDQPQHF.

This rearrangement joins TRBV7-3 to TRBJ2-5; 8 nucleotides line up with TRBD2. Germline CDR1 is SGHTA and CDR2 is FQGTGA. The V gene end was trimmed by 2 bases and the J gene end by 5 bases; junction bases not matched to a gene: 1. CDR3 length: 13 amino acids. The CDR3 loop reads CASSLREGETQYF. CDR3 in DNA: TGTGCCAGCAGCTTACGGGAGGGGGAGACCCAGTACTTC.

The J gene is TRBJ2-2, the V gene TRBV10-1, with 12 bases fitting TRBD1. After removal of 9 bases from V and 6 bases from J, the junction contained 8 bases not matched to a gene. The CDR3 is made up of 15 amino acids. Germline V gene lookup returns CDR1 WNHNN and CDR2 SYGVQD (reference sequence). CDR3 sequence (DNA): TGCGCCAGGCCTCCGGGACAGGGGGCGCCCGGGGAGCTGTTTTTT. Translation: CARPPGQGAPGELFF.

The rearrangement joins TRBV28 to TRBJ1-1; D is undetermined. Germline V gives CDR1 MDHEN, CDR2 SYDVKM. This CDR3 has 12 residues. Trimming took 6 bases from V and 6 from J, leaving 11 bases between them. CDR3 region: CASRRLDAEAFF. CDR3 in DNA: TGTGCCAGCAGGCGGCTTGATGCTGAAGCTTTCTTT. The entire variable domain, with the rest obtained from reference TRBV28 and TRBJ1-1, is as follows: DVKVTQSSRYLVKRTGEKVFLECVQDMDHENMFWYRQDPGLGLRLIYFSYDVKMKEKGDIPEGYSVSREKKERFSLILESASTNQTSMYLCASRRLDAEAFFGQGTRLTVV.

This clone was observed a few times. V usage is TRBV10-3 and J usage is TRBJ1-1; D gene unclear. This CDR3 has 13 amino acids. CDR1 ENHRY and CDR2 SYGVKD come from the germline V gene. Trimming removed 4 bases at V and 0 bases at J, with 6 bases between. In DNA, the CDR3 is TGTGCCATCAGTGGGGCTTTGAACACTGAAGCTTTCTTT. Protein sequence: CAISGALNTEAFF.

The genes are TRBV7-9 and TRBJ1-5, with no clear D. Deletions cut 1 base from V and 2 bases from J, with 12 bases between. The CDR3 has 16 amino acids. Germline V lookup: CDR1 SEHNR, CDR2 FQNEAQ (reference sequence). CDR3 coding DNA: TGTGCCAGCAGCTTAGAGGTGGGAGGCGGCAATCAGCCCCAGCATTTT. Protein sequence: CASSLEVGGGNQPQHF. The whole variable domain, remainder taken from reference TRBV7-9 and TRBJ1-5, is DTGVSQNPRHKITKRGQNVTFRCDPISEHNRLYWYRQTLGQGPEFLTYFQNEAQLEKSRLLSDRFSAERPKGSFSTLEIQRTEQGDSAMYLCASSLEVGGGNQPQHFGDGTRLSIL.

V is TRBV28 and J is TRBJ1-5, with D possibly TRBD1 on 5 matching bases. CDR3 length: 15 residues. Germline V CDR1 and CDR2: MDHEN, SYDVKM. Trimming removed 5 bases at V and 7 bases at J, with 18 bases between. CDR3 in amino acids: CASSPHGGGNQPQHF. The CDR3 DNA is TGTGCCAGCAGTCCCCATGGGGGGGGTAACCAGCCCCAGCATTTT.

The chain joins TRBV5-1 to TRBJ1-2; 9 bases line up with TRBD1. CDR3 length equals 16 residues. With 5 bases clipped from V and 0 bases from J, the junction kept 8 bases outside the gene matches. Germline lookup yields CDR1 SGHRS and CDR2 YFSETQ. This CDR3 reads CASRAGTGSANYGYTF. The CDR3 DNA reads as TGCGCCAGCAGGGCCGGGACAGGGTCGGCTAACTATGGCTACACCTTC. Drawing the rest from reference TRBV5-1 and TRBJ1-2, the complete variable domain is KAGVTQTPRYLIKTRGQQVTLSCSPISGHRSVSWYQQTPGQGLQFLFEYFSETQRNKGNFPGRFSGRQFSNSRSEMNVSTLELGDSALYLCASRAGTGSANYGYTFGSGTRLTVV.

This chain links TRBV25-1 with TRBJ1-5; D gene ambiguous. The CDR3 sequence is 13 residues long. In germline, CDR1 is MGHDK, CDR2 SYGVNS. Trimming shortened V by 6 bases and J by 4 bases, and 10 bases separated the two germline ends. CDR3 nucleotide sequence: TGTGCCAGCAGCTCTTCGGGGAATCAGCCCCAGCATTTT. This gives the protein CASSSSGNQPQHF.

The rearrangement uses TRBV2 and TRBJ2-5; D not certain. CDR3 size: 12 residues. Looked up from germline, CDR1 is SNHLY and CDR2 is FYNNEI. V lost 6 bases, J lost 1 base, and 6 bases lay in between. As DNA, the CDR3 is TGTGCCAGCAGCAGGATCCAAGAGACCCAGTACTTC. Its protein is CASSRIQETQYF.

The chain combines TRBV3-1 (or the pseudogene TRBV3-2) with TRBJ1-1; D is perhaps TRBD1 (5 bases). The V end was cut by 4 bases, the J end by 4 bases, with 16 bases between. The CDR3 spans 15 residues. Germline-derived CDR1 and CDR2 are LGHDT and YNNKEL (reference sequence). The CDR3 DNA reads as TGTGCCAGCAGCCCCGGAGGGGCAGCTAGCACTGAAGCTTTCTTT. Translation gives CASSPGGAASTEAFF.

The chain is built from TRBV6-5 and TRBJ1-6; 8 bases line up with TRBD1. V was pared by 6 bases and J by 5 bases, with 6 bases of the junction left unmatched. The CDR3 extends over 15 amino acids. Germline CDR1 MNHEY, CDR2 SVGAGI. The CDR3 is CASRLRGQDNSPLHF. CDR3 nucleotide sequence: TGTGCCAGCAGGTTGAGGGGACAGGATAATTCACCCCTCCACTTT.

The chain carries TRBV7-2 and TRBJ2-7; 10 positions agree with TRBD2. This CDR3 is built from 15 residues. Germline values: CDR1 SGHTA, CDR2 FQGNSA. J was trimmed by 2 bases and V by 5 bases; bases with no gene match: 6. The CDR3 DNA is TGTGCCAGCAGCCCGAGTAGCGGGGGGACCTACGAGCAGTACTTC. This codes for CASSPSSGGTYEQYF.